A single sample gave rise to the 13 T cell receptor beta chains below, sequenced in a study of T-cell reconstitution after alpha-beta-depleted transplantation in children. A TCRbeta library incorporating unique molecular identifiers was prepared. TCRdb re-analysed the PCR reads in MiXCR, keeping a single row per CDR3 protein. Among about 540,000 distinct CDR3 sequences listed, approximately 16% were seen once. The source was PBMCs from the stem cell graft donor, collected from the stem cell graft. The receptor source for this set is a human donor who donated a stem cell graft to a child with acute lymphoblastic leukemia.

Only a few counts were recorded for this clonotype. The chain carries TRBV29-1 and TRBJ1-1; unclear D gene. The CDR3 spans 13 residues. Trimming left V 4 bases short and J 6 bases short, with 15 bases between. Germline values: CDR1 SQVTM, CDR2 ANQGSEA. The CDR3 loop reads CSVGGRADPEAFF. CDR3 bases: TGCAGCGTTGGTGGAAGGGCAGACCCTGAAGCTTTCTTT.

The sample holds a few counts of this clonotype. V usage is TRBV12-3 or TRBV12-4 and J usage is TRBJ2-5, with TRBD2 matching 13 bases. V lost 5 bases, J lost 5 bases, and 8 bases stayed unmatched. This CDR3 is 16 amino acids long. This CDR3 reads CASSGGLAGERETQYF. Here the CDR3 DNA reads TGTGCCAGCAGTGGAGGACTAGCGGGAGAGAGGGAGACCCAGTACTTC.

V usage is TRBV20-1 and J usage is TRBJ2-1, with D hard to call. CDR1 DFQATT and CDR2 SNEGSKA come from the germline V gene (reference sequence). V shed 2 bases and J shed 10 bases, with 9 bases lying between them. The CDR3 length is 11 residues. CDR3 nucleotide sequence: TGCAGTGCTAGATCGTGGCGGGAGCAGTTCTTC. It is translated as CSARSWREQFF.

There are a few counts of this clonotype. The chain employs TRBV7-8 and TRBJ1-4, with D tentatively TRBD1 (5 bases). V shed 5 bases and J shed 5 bases, with 15 bases lying between them. CDR3 size: 15 residues. Germline V gene sequence: CDR1 SGHVS, CDR2 FQNEAQ. The CDR3 DNA reads TGTGCCAGCAGCCCCTACCAGGGCCCCAATGAAAAACTGTTTTTT. Translating it yields CASSPYQGPNEKLFF.

The sample holds a few counts of this clonotype. This chain links TRBV5-1 with TRBJ2-5; the match to TRBD2 covers 8 bases. The CDR3 totals 15 residues. The V and J ends lost 0 bases and 5 bases, in that order; junction bases with no gene match: 6. Germline V gene lookup returns CDR1 SGHRS and CDR2 YFSETQ. The CDR3 region is CASSLALAGSETQYF. The CDR3 nucleotides are TGCGCCAGCAGCTTGGCTCTAGCGGGTTCTGAGACCCAGTACTTC.

This clonotype turned up a few times. This chain connects TRBV18 to TRBJ1-1; unclear D gene. V gave up 6 bases and J gave up 1 base, with 15 bases separating them. This CDR3 spans 15 amino acids. CDR1 and CDR2 from the germline V gene are KGHSH and LQKENI. The CDR3 loop reads CASSPTLRENTEAFF. The DNA for the CDR3 is TGTGCCAGCTCGCCTACGCTACGAGAGAACACTGAAGCTTTCTTT.

V usage is TRBV19 and J usage is TRBJ2-5, with D perhaps TRBD2 (6 bases). The germline V and J ends were trimmed by 3 bases and 4 bases, with 12 bases remaining between them. Looked up from germline, CDR1 is LNHDA and CDR2 is SQIVND (reference sequence). The CDR3 consists of 14 residues. The CDR3 coding sequence is TGTGCCAGTAGTATCTCTCGGGGAGGAGAGACCCAGTACTTC. It translates to CASSISRGGETQYF.

V and J are TRBV7-2 and TRBJ2-2; no clear D gene. CDR3 length equals 12 residues. Trimming stripped 3 bases from V and 6 bases from J, with 5 bases between. Germline V CDR1 and CDR2: SGHTA, FQGNSA. CDR3 in DNA: TGTGCCAGCAGCTTCCTCTCCGGGGAGCTGTTTTTT. This gives the protein CASSFLSGELFF.

This clonotype occurred a few times. The chain links TRBV9 to TRBJ1-1; 7 bases map to TRBD1. CDR1 is SGDLS and CDR2 is YYNGEE in the germline V gene. The CDR3 is 15 residues long. The J segment lost 2 bases and the V segment lost 4 bases, leaving 8 bases of the junction unmatched. The CDR3 is CASSPGGSRNTEAFF. In DNA form, the CDR3 reads TGTGCCAGCAGCCCAGGGGGGTCGCGTAACACTGAAGCTTTCTTT.

This clonotype was recorded a few times. The V call is TRBV25-1, the J call TRBJ1-4, with D unclear. Germline CDR1 and CDR2: MGHDK and SYGVNS. This CDR3 is 12 amino acids long. V lost 4 bases and J lost 5, with 5 bases in between. In DNA, the CDR3 is TGTGCCAGCAGTGCCGGGAATGAAAAACTGTTTTTT. Translating it yields CASSAGNEKLFF.

The chain recombines TRBV27 with TRBJ2-1; D remains ambiguous. The germline V gene has CDR1 MNHEY and CDR2 SMNVEV (reference sequence). The CDR3 consists of 15 residues. V lost 5 bases and J lost 4, with 15 bases in between. CDR3 sequence (DNA): TGTGCCAGCAGTCTGACTGGCCCAGGTTACAATGAGCAGTTCTTC. This sequence encodes CASSLTGPGYNEQFF.

This clonotype was observed a few times. This chain uses TRBV7-3 with TRBJ1-2; D is possibly TRBD1 (6 bases). The germline V gene encodes CDR1 SGHTA and CDR2 FQGTGA. The CDR3 has 16 amino acids. The V and J ends lost 5 bases and 7 bases respectively, with 23 bases between them. CDR3 residues: CASSHHGGDDRSGYTF. CDR3 coding DNA: TGTGCCAGCAGCCATCATGGGGGAGATGACAGGAGTGGCTACACCTTC.

This clonotype was detected only a few times. The chain has TRBV15 and TRBJ2-1; no firm D call. This CDR3 contains 13 residues. From germline, CDR1 is LNHNV and CDR2 YYDKDF (reference sequence). V lost 1 base and J 9 bases, leaving 10 bases between the germline ends. The CDR3 here is CATSRVTTGEQFF. CDR3 DNA sequence: TGTGCCACCAGCAGAGTTACTACTGGTGAGCAGTTCTTC.